The rows below give T cell receptor beta chains drawn from one sample of a study of T-cell reconstitution after alpha-beta-depleted transplantation in children. TCRdb re-analysed the PCR reads in MiXCR, keeping a single row per CDR3 protein. The sample holds 600,000 to 700,000 distinct CDR3 sequences, roughly 15% seen once. The sequences come from PBMCs from the stem cell graft donor, collected from the stem cell graft. All receptors come from a human donor who donated a stem cell graft to a child with acute myeloid leukemia. The CDR3 runs from the conserved cysteine through the conserved F or W. The D gene is left open where the match is weak. Clone sizes are given selectively: once, few, many, or a class where the clone is expanded.

cdr3_aa | cdr3_nt | v_call | clone_size | j_call | d_call
CSVRDGSSYEQYF | TGCAGCGTTCGGGACGGGAGCTCCTACGAGCAGTACTTC | TRBV29-1 | few | TRBJ2-7 | -
CSVGSSPNQPQHF | TGCAGCGTTGGGTCCTCCCCCAATCAGCCCCAGCATTTT | TRBV29-1 | many | TRBJ1-5 | -
CAINRGDGELFF | TGTGCCATCAACAGGGGGGACGGGGAGCTGTTTTTT | TRBV10-3 | - | TRBJ2-2 | TRBD1
CASSYWANTEAFF | TGTGCCAGCAGTTACTGGGCGAACACTGAAGCTTTCTTT | TRBV6-5 | many | TRBJ1-1 | -
CSARGDGSTGELFF | TGCAGTGCTAGAGGGGACGGAAGCACCGGGGAGCTGTTTTTT | TRBV20-1 | many | TRBJ2-2 | -
CACSGTGIDGELFF | TGTGCCTGCTCCGGGACAGGGATTGACGGGGAGCTGTTTTTT | TRBV6-1 | few | TRBJ2-2 | TRBD1
CASSNIIRTGPLSSGNTIYF | TGTGCCAGCAGCAACATAATACGGACAGGGCCCCTTAGCTCTGGAAACACCATATATTTT | TRBV7-6 | many | TRBJ1-3 | TRBD1
CASSSPGTTNYGYTF | TGTGCCAGCAGCTCGCCCGGGACAACTAACTATGGCTACACCTTC | TRBV7-9 | - | TRBJ1-2 | -
CASSLVAAFGYTF | TGCGCCAGCAGCTTGGTGGCAGCTTTTGGCTACACCTTC | TRBV5-1 | few | TRBJ1-2 | -
CASSNDSPYQPQHF | TGTGCCAGCAGTAATGACAGCCCTTATCAGCCCCAGCATTTT | TRBV12-3/TRBV12-4 | many | TRBJ1-5 | -